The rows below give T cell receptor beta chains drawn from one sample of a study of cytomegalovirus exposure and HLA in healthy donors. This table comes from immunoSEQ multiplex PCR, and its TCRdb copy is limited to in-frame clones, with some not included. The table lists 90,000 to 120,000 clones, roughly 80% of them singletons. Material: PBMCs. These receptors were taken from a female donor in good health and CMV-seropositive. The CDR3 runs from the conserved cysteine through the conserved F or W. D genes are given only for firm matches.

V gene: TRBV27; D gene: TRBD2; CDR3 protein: CASSPRLAGNNEQFF
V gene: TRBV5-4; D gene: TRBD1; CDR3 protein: CASSRQGPFHERYF
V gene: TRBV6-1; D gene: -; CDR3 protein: CASSDAGGTQPQHF
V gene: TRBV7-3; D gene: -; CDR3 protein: CASSLTLDSPLHF
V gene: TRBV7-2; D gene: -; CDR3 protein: CASSLYQGRETQYF
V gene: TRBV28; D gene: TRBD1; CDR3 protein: CASSPILTGNSGNTIYF
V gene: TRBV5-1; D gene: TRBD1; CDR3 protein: CASSLGQGVSSLHF
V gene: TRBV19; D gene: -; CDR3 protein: CASTEYSNQPQHF
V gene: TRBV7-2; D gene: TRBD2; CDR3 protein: CASSLLAGGVNTGELFF
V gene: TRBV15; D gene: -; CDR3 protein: CATSRGGVSYEQYF
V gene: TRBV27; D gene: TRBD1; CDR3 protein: CASSWDRNYGYTF
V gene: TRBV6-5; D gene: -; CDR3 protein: CASSYSFLPSANEQFF
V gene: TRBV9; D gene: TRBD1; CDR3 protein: CASSVRGGMETQYF
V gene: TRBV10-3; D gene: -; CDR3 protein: CAIGGLRKGNEQFF
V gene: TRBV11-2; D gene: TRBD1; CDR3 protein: CASSRQGAGTGELFF
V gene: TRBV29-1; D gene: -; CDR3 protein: CSVQALYGYTF
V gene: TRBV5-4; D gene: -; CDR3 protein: CASSGPKNTEAFF
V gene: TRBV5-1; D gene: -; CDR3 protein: CASSLATDHTGELFF
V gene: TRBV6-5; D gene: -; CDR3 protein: CASSYAGSYEQYF
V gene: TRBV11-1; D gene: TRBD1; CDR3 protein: CASGQGYYEQYF
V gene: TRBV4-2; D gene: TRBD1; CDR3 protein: CASSTGTDYTF
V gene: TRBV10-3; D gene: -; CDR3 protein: CAISVRDSNEQFF